This T cell receptor beta chain was found in a study of CD8 T cells in acute hepatitis C reinfection. General observations from the study: Few CDR3s matched those for other epitopes. All groups preferentially used TRBV04 and TRBV06, which was not due to overrepresentation in the naive pool.

The assay was immunoSEQ multiplex PCR, and TCRdb's table has in-frame clones only and misses some. The sample carries 30,000 to 45,000 clones, 75% to 90% recorded once. Time point specified: naive CD8 control sorted from an acute-time-point sample. CD3, CD8 and CD45RO antibodies stained cells; a viability dye excluded dead cells. This clone was seen only a few times. Its specificity is not known. The ends lost 3 bases at V and 5 bases at J; junction bases unmatched: 9. Germline values: CDR1 MNHEY, CDR2 SMNVEV (reference sequence). The CDR3 is 15 residues long. The sample was naive CD8+ T cells from PBMCs. This chain uses TRBV27 with TRBJ2-7, with 8 bases lining up with TRBD1. The receptor comes from a woman aged 18 to 35 who spontaneously cleared hepatitis C infection. The CDR3 DNA reads TGTGCCAGCAGTTTGACTCGGGACAGGAGGAACGAGCAGTACTTC. Its protein is CASSLTRDRRNEQYF.